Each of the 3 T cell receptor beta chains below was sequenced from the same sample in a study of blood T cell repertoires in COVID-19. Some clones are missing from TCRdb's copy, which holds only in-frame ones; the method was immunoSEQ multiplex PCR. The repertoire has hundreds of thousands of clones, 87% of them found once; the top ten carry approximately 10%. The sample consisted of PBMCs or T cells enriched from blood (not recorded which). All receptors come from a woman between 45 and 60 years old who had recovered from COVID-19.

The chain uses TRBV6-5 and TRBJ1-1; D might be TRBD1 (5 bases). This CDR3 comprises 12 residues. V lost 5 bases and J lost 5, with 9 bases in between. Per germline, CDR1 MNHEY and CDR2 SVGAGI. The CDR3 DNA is TGTGCCAGCAGTAGGGGAGGAACTGAAGCTTTCTTT. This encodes CASSRGGTEAFF.

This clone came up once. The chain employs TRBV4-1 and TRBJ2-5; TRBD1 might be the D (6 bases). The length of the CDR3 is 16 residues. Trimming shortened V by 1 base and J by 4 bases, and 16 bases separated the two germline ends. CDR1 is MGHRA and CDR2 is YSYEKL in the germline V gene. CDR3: CASSQGIDRTSETQYF. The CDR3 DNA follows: TGCGCCAGCAGCCAAGGGATAGACAGGACCTCAGAGACCCAGTACTTC.

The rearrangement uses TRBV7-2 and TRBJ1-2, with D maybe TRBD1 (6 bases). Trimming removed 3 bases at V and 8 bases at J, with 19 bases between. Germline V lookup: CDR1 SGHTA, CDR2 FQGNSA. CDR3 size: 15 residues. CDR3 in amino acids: CASSFGQTVVEGYTF. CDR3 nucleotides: TGTGCCAGCAGCTTTGGACAGACTGTTGTAGAAGGCTACACCTTC.